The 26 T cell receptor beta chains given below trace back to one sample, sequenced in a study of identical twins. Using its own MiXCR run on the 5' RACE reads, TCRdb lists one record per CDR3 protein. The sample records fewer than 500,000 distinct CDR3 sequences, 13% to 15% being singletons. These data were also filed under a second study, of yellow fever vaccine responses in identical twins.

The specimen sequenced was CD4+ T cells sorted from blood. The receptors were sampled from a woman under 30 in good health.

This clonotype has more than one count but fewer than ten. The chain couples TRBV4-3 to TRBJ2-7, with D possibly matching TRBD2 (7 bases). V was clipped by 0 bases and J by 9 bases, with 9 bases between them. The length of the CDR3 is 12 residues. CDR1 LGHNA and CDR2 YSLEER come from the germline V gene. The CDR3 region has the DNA TGCGCCAGCAGCCAAGACCGGGGGGCGCAGTACTTC. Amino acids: CASSQDRGAQYF.

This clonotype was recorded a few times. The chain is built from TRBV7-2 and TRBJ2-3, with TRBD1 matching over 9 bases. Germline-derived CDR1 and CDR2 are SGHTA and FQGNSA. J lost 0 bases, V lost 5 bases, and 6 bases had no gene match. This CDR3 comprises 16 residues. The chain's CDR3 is CASSPYRGRSTDTQYF. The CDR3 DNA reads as TGTGCCAGCAGCCCATACAGGGGGCGAAGCACAGATACGCAGTATTTT.

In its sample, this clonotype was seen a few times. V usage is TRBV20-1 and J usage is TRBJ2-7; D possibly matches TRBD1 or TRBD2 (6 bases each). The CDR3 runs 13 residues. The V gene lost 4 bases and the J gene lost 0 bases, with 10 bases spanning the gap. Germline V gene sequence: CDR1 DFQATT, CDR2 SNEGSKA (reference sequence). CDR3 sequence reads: CSAKQGGSYEQYF. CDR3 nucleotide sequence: TGCAGTGCTAAACAGGGAGGCTCCTACGAGCAGTACTTC.

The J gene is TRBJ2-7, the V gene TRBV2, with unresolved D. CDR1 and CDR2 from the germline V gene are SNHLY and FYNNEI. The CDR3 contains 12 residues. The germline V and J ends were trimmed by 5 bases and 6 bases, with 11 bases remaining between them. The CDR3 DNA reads TGTGCCAGCAGTATTACCGAGGCCGAGCAGTACTTC. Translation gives CASSITEAEQYF.

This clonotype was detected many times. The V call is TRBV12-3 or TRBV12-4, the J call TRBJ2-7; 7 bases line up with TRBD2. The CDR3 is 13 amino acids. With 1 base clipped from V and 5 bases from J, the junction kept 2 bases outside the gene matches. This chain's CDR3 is CASSLGGSNEQYF. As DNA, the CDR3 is TGTGCCAGCAGTTTAGGCGGGAGCAACGAGCAGTACTTC.

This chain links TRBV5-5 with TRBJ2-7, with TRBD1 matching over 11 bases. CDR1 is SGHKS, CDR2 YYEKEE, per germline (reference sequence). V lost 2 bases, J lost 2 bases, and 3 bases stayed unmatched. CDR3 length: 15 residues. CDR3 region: CASSFSGQGAYEQYF. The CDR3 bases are TGTGCCAGCAGCTTTTCGGGACAGGGGGCCTACGAGCAGTACTTC. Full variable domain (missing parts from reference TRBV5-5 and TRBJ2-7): DAGVTQSPTHLIKTRGQQVTLRCSPISGHKSVSWYQQVLGQGPQFIFQYYEKEERGRGNFPDRFSARQFPNYSSELNVNALLLGDSALYLCASSFSGQGAYEQYFGPGTRLTVT.

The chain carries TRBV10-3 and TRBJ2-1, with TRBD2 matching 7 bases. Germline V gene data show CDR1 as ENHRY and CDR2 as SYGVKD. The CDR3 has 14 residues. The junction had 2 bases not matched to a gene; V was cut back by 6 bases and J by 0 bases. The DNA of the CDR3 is TGTGCCATCAGCGGGAGGAGCTCCTACAATGAGCAGTTCTTC. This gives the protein CAISGRSSYNEQFF.

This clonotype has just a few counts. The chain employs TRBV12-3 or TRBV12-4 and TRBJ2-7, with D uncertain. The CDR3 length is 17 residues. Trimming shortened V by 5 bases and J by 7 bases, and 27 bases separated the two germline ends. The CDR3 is CASSPYPPQASVGEQYF. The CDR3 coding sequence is TGTGCCAGCAGTCCTTACCCGCCCCAGGCTTCGGTGGGGGAGCAGTACTTC.

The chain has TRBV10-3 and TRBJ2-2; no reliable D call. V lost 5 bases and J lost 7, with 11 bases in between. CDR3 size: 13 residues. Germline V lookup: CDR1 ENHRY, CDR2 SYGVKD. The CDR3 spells CAISPPRHGELFF. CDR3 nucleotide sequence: TGTGCCATCAGTCCCCCGCGGCACGGGGAGCTGTTTTTT.

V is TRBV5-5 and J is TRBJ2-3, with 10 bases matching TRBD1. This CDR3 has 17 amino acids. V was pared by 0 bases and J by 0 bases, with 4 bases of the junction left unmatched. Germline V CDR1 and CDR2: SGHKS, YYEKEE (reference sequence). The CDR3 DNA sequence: TGTGCCAGCAGCTTGGGGCCGGGACAGGGGAGCACAGATACGCAGTATTTT. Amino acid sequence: CASSLGPGQGSTDTQYF.

CDR3 region: CASSSHRGQGTGELFF. The CDR3 DNA is TGTGCCAGCAGTTCCCACAGGGGGCAGGGCACCGGGGAGCTGTTTTTT. The genes are TRBV12-3 or TRBV12-4 and TRBJ2-2; 9 bases are a match to TRBD1. CDR3 size: 16 residues. V lost 4 bases, J lost 4 bases, and 7 bases stayed unmatched.

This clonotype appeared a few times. This CDR3 is CASRGGGSNQPQHF. CDR3 sequence (DNA): TGTGCCAGCAGGGGGGGGGGTAGCAATCAGCCCCAGCATTTT. The chain carries TRBV2 and TRBJ1-5, with D perhaps TRBD1 (5 bases). CDR3 length: 14 amino acids. Per the germline V gene, CDR1 is SNHLY and CDR2 is FYNNEI. V lost 6 bases and J lost 0, with 9 bases in between. Using reference TRBV2 and TRBJ1-5 for the parts outside the CDR3, the full variable domain is EPEVTQTPSHQVTQMGQEVILRCVPISNHLYFYWYRQILGQKVEFLVSFYNNEISEKSEIFDDQFSVERPDGSNFTLKIRSTKLEDSAMYFCASRGGGSNQPQHFGDGTRLSIL.

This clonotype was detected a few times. The CDR3, as DNA: TGTGCCAGCAGTCGGGGAGTTTCTGGGGCCAACGTCCTGACTTTC. It translates to CASSRGVSGANVLTF. The J gene is TRBJ2-6, the V gene TRBV25-1; TRBD2 might be the D (5 bases). Germline V lookup: CDR1 MGHDK, CDR2 SYGVNS. V was shortened by 5 bases and J by 1 base, with 9 bases between the two germline ends. The CDR3 runs 15 residues. Combining the CDR3 with reference TRBV25-1 and TRBJ2-6 gives the whole variable domain EADIYQTPRYLVIGTGKKITLECSQTMGHDKMYWYQQDPGMELHLIHYSYGVNSTEKGDLSSESTVSRIRTEHFPLTLESARPSHTSQYLCASSRGVSGANVLTFGAGSRLTVL.

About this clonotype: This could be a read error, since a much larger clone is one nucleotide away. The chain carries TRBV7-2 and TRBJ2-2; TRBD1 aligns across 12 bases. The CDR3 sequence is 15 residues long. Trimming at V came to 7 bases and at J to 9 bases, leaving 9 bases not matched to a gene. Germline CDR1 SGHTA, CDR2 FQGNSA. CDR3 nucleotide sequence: TGTGCCAGCATCCCCGGGACAGGGGGCATCCGGGAGCTGTTTTTT. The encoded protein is CASIPGTGGIRELFF.

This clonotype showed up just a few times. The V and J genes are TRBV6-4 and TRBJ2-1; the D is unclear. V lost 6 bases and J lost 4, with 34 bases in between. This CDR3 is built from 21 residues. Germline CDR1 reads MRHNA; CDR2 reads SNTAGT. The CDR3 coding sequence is TGTGCCAGCAGCGACACCACAACCCCTTCCGCCGTTCACTGGATATACAATGAGCAGTTCTTC. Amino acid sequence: CASSDTTTPSAVHWIYNEQFF.

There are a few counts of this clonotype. CDR3 in amino acids: CASSLIRTNTGELFF. CDR3 DNA: TGTGCCAGCAGCTTAATACGAACGAACACCGGGGAGCTGTTTTTT. The chain combines TRBV7-9 with TRBJ2-2, with D unclear. The ends were cut back, 2 bases at V and 0 bases at J, with 7 bases in the middle. The CDR3 covers 15 residues. The V gene's germline CDR1 is SEHNR and CDR2 FQNEAQ (reference sequence).

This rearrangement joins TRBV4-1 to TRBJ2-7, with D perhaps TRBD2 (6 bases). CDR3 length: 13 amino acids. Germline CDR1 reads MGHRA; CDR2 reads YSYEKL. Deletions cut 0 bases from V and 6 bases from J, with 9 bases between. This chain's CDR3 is CASSQDLGGEQYF. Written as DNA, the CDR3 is TGCGCCAGCAGCCAAGACCTGGGGGGCGAGCAGTACTTC.

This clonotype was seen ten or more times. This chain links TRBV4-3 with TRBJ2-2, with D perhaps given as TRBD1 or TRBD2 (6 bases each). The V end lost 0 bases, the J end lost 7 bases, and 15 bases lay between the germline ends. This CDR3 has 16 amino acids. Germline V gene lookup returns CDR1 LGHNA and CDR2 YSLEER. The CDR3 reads CASSQEGGGSVGELFF. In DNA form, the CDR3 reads TGCGCCAGCAGCCAAGAAGGAGGGGGAAGCGTCGGGGAGCTGTTTTTT.

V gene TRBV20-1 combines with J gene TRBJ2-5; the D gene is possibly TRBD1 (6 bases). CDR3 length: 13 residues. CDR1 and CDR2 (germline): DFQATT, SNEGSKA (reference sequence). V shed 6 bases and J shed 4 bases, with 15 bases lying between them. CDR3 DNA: TGCAGTGCCGGGTACAGGGTTTCAGAGACCCAGTACTTC. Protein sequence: CSAGYRVSETQYF.

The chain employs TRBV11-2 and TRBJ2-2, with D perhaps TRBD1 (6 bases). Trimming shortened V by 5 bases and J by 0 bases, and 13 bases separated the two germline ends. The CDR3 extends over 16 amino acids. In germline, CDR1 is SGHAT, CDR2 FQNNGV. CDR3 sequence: CASSTNRAANTGELFF. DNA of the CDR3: TGTGCCAGCAGCACTAACAGGGCGGCGAACACCGGGGAGCTGTTTTTT.

The CDR3 nucleotides read TGCAGTGCTCCGGACCTAGCTACGGGCCTGCAAGAGACCCAGTACTTC. This codes for CSAPDLATGLQETQYF. V and J are TRBV20-1 and TRBJ2-5, with D maybe TRBD2 (5 bases). Germline values: CDR1 DFQATT, CDR2 SNEGSKA (reference sequence). The V gene lost 5 bases and the J gene lost 2 bases, with 21 bases spanning the gap. There are 16 residues in the CDR3.

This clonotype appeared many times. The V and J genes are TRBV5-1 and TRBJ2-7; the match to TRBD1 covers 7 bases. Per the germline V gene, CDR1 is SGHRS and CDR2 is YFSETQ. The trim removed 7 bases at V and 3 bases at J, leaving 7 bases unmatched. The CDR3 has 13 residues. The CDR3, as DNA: TGCGCCAGCGCCAGGACAGGTAACTACGAGCAGTACTTC. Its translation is CASARTGNYEQYF.

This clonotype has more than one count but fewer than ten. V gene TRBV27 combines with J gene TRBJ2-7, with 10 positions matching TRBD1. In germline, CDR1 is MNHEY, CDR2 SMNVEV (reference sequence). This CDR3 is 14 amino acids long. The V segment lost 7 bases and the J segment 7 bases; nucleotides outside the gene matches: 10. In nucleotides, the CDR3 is TGTGCCAGCACCGACCGGGACAGGGGTGGTGAGCAGTACTTC. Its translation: CASTDRDRGGEQYF.

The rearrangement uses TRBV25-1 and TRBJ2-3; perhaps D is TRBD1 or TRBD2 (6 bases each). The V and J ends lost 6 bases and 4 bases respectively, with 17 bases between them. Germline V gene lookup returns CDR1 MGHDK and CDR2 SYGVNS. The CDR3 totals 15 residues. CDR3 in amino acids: CASSTGRGRADTQYF. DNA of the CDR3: TGTGCCAGCAGCACAGGGCGGGGTAGGGCAGATACGCAGTATTTT.

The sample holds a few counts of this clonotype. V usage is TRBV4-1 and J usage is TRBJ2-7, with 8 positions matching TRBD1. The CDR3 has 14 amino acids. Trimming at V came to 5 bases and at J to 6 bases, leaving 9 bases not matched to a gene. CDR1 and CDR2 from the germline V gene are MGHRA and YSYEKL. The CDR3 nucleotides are TGCGCCAGCAGCTCGCGACAGGGGCCCGCCGAGCAGTACTTC. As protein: CASSSRQGPAEQYF.

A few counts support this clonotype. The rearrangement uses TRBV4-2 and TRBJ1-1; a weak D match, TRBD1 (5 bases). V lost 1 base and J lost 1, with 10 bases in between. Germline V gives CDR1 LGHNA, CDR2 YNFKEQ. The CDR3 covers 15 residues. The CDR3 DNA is TGTGCCAGCAGCCAAGCACGACAGAGGAACACTGAAGCTTTCTTT. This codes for CASSQARQRNTEAFF.